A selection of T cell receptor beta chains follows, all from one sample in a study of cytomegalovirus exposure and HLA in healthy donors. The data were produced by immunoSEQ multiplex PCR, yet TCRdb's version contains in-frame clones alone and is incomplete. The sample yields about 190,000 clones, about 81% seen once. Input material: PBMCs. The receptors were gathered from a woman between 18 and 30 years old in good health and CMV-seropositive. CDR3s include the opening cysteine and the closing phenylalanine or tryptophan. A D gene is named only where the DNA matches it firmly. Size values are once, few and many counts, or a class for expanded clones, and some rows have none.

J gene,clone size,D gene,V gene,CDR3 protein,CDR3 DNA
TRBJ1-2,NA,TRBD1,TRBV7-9,CASRFVGQGPGYTF,TGTGCCAGCAGGTTCGTCGGACAGGGGCCTGGCTACACCTTC
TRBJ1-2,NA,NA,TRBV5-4,CASSLDRTLGDGYTF,TGTGCCAGCAGCTTGGATAGGACCCTAGGGGATGGCTACACCTTC
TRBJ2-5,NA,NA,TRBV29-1,CSVGRPRQETQYF,TGCAGCGTTGGGCGGCCCAGACAAGAGACCCAGTACTTC
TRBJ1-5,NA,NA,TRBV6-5,CASREDRSHQPQHF,TGTGCCAGCAGAGAAGACAGGTCACATCAGCCCCAGCATTTT
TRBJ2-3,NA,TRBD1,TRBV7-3,CASSMGTGDTQYF,TGTGCCAGCAGCATGGGGACAGGGGATACGCAGTATTTT
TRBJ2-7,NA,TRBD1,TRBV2,CASRRTGYSYEQYF,TGTGCCAGCAGAAGGACAGGCTACTCCTACGAGCAGTACTTC
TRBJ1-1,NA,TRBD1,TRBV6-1,CASRVTGGREAFF,TGTGCCAGCAGGGTTACAGGGGGCCGGGAAGCTTTCTTT
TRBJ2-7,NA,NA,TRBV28,CASSPAQGIYEQYF,TGTGCCAGCAGTCCCGCACAGGGAATCTACGAGCAGTACTTC
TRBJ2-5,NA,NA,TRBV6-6,CASSYSLGYETQYF,TGTGCCAGCAGTTACTCGCTGGGCTACGAGACCCAGTACTTC
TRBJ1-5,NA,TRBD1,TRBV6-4,CASPEMDRPHSNQPQHF,TGTGCCAGCCCTGAAATGGACAGGCCTCATAGCAATCAGCCCCAGCATTTT
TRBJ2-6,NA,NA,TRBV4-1,CASSQGGGSGANVLTF,TGCGCCAGCAGCCAAGGGGGCGGCTCTGGGGCCAACGTCCTGACTTTC
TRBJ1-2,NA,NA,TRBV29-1,CSVDSTARGNGYTF,TGCAGCGTTGACTCGACGGCCCGGGGGAATGGCTACACCTTC
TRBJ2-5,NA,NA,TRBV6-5,CASQQGSETQYF,TGTGCCAGCCAACAGGGTTCTGAGACCCAGTACTTC
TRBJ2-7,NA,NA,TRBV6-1,CASTNEGAEQYF,TGTGCCAGCACCAACGAGGGTGCCGAGCAGTACTTC
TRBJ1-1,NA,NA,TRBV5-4,CASSPRRGGDTEAFF,TGTGCCAGCAGCCCCCGTCGGGGGGGGGACACTGAAGCTTTCTTT
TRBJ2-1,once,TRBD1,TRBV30,CAWSTGVGNEQFF,TGTGCCTGGTCAACAGGGGTCGGCAATGAGCAGTTCTTC
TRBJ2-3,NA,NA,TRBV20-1,CSAPFGDTQYF,TGCAGTGCCCCTTTCGGGGATACGCAGTATTTT
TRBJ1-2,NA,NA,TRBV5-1,CASSLDGRIYGYTF,TGCGCCAGCAGCTTGGACGGCAGGATCTATGGCTACACCTTC
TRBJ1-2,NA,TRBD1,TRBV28,CASTEPGQGSGYTF,TGTGCCAGCACCGAACCGGGACAGGGAAGCGGCTACACCTTC
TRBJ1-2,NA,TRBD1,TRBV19,CASRGGGYTF,TGTGCCAGTAGAGGGGGCGGCTACACCTTC
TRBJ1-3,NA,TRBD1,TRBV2,CASSSDRVGNTIYF,TGTGCCAGCAGCAGTGACAGGGTTGGAAACACCATATATTTT
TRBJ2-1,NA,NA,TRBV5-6,CASSLLDRPYNEQFF,TGTGCCAGCAGCCTTCTCGACAGACCCTACAATGAGCAGTTCTTC
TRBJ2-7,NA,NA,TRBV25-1,CASRGGFGVGSYEQYF,TGTGCCAGCAGAGGGGGATTCGGAGTTGGGTCCTACGAGCAGTACTTC
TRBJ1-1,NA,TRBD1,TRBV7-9,CASSSIRDRQAFF,TGTGCCAGCAGCTCTATCCGGGACAGACAAGCTTTCTTT
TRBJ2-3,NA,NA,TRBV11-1,CASSFGGNTDTQYF,TGTGCCAGCAGCTTTGGGGGCAACACAGATACGCAGTATTTT
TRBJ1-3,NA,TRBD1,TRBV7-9,CASSRQGGGNTIYF,TGTGCCAGCAGCCGACAGGGTGGTGGAAACACCATATATTTT
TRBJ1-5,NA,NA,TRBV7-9,CASSWGVGGNQPQHF,TGTGCCAGCAGCTGGGGGGTAGGAGGCAATCAGCCCCAGCATTTT
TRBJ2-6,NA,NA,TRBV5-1,CASSLFNAGANVLTF,TGCGCCAGCAGCTTATTTAATGCTGGGGCCAACGTCCTGACTTTC
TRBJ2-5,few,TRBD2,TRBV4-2,CASSQDASGGAETQYF,TGTGCCAGCAGCCAAGATGCTAGCGGGGGGGCAGAGACCCAGTACTTC
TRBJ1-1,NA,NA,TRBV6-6,CASSRVVNTEAFF,TGTGCCAGCAGCAGGGTTGTGAACACTGAAGCTTTCTTT
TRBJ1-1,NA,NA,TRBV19,CASSRGEGSTEAFF,TGTGCCAGTAGTAGAGGGGAGGGTAGCACTGAAGCTTTCTTT
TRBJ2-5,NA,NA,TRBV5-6,CASSLAMTRDQYF,TGTGCCAGCAGCTTGGCAATGACTCGGGACCAGTACTTC
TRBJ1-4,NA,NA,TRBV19,CASSIRGEVNEKLFF,TGTGCCAGTAGTATTCGGGGGGAGGTTAATGAAAAACTGTTTTTT
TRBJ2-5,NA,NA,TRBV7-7,CASSLSPGEGETQYF,TGTGCCAGCAGCTTAAGTCCAGGGGAAGGAGAGACCCAGTACTTC
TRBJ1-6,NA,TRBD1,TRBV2,CASSVRDRVFHSPLHF,TGTGCCAGCAGTGTGCGGGACAGGGTATTTCATTCACCCCTCCACTTT
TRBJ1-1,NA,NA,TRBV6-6,CASSYPLGQNTEAFF,TGTGCCAGCAGTTACCCACTGGGACAGAACACTGAAGCTTTCTTT
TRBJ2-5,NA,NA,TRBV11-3,CASSLMAGQQETQYF,TGTGCCAGCAGCTTAATGGCGGGACAGCAAGAGACCCAGTACTTC
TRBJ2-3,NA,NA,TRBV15,CATSREWLDTQYF,TGTGCCACCAGCAGAGAGTGGCTAGATACGCAGTATTTT
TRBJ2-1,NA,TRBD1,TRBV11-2,CASSQTGDFYNEQFF,TGTGCCAGCAGCCAGACAGGGGACTTCTACAATGAGCAGTTCTTC
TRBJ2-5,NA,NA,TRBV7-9,CASSYQGIQETQYF,TGTGCCAGCAGCTACCAGGGAATCCAAGAGACCCAGTACTTC